What follows are 30 T cell receptor beta chains derived from one specimen sequenced in a study of T cell changes during pregnancy in multiple sclerosis (dated by TCRdb to about 2019). The library was prepared using the immunoSEQ multiplex PCR assay. TCRdb re-hosts the immuneACCESS table, in-frame sequences only. Its copies lack some clones; in the studies checked, an unresolved V gene accounts for under half of them, and the cause for the rest is not known. Across this sample there are tens of thousands of clones, with roughly 87% seen only once. The ten largest make up about 1.7% of the sample. The material was peripheral blood, obtained in the first trimester of pregnancy. These receptors were taken from a female donor with multiple sclerosis, enrolled in a pregnancy study.

Concerning this clone itself: Mismatch with germline at one junction end may stem from a read error. This sequence joins TRBV7-7 and TRBJ2-2; TRBD2 is a possible D gene (5 bases). The CDR3 covers 15 residues. Per the germline V gene, CDR1 is SSHAT and CDR2 is FNYEAQ (reference sequence). CDR3 sequence: CASSPTRANTGELFF. CDR3 nucleotides: TGTGCTAGCAGCCCTACTAGAGCGAACACCGGGGAGCTGTTTTTT.

The gene calls are TRBV9 and TRBJ1-1; no clear D. Looked up from germline, CDR1 is SGDLS and CDR2 is YYNGEE. CDR3 length: 16 amino acids. Deletions cut 0 bases from V and 3 bases from J, with 15 bases between. The CDR3 sequence: CASSVASQDWDTEAFF. DNA of the CDR3: TGTGCCAGCAGCGTAGCATCCCAGGACTGGGACACTGAAGCTTTCTTT.

This chain uses TRBV30 with TRBJ2-2, with TRBD1 matching 7 bases. J gave up 6 bases and V 0 bases, and 10 bases lay outside the gene matches. Germline assignment: CDR1 GTSNPN and CDR2 SVGIG (reference sequence). The CDR3 consists of 16 residues. CDR3: CAWSVPQTGSAGELFF. DNA for the CDR3: TGTGCCTGGAGTGTACCCCAGACAGGGAGCGCCGGGGAGCTGTTTTTT. Looking up the rest from reference TRBV30 and TRBJ2-2 gives the full variable domain: SQTIHQWPATLVQPVGSPLSLECTVEGTSNPNLYWYRQAAGRGLQLLFYSVGIGQISSEVPQNLSASRPQDRQFILSSKKLLLSDSGFYLCAWSVPQTGSAGELFFGEGSRLTVL.

The V and J genes are TRBV28 and TRBJ2-2, with D possibly matching TRBD1 (6 bases). The V gene lost 11 bases and the J gene lost 7 bases, with 14 bases spanning the gap. The CDR3 is 12 amino acids. Per germline, CDR1 MDHEN and CDR2 SYDVKM. The CDR3 protein is CASGTLYGELFF. CDR3 bases: TGTGCCTCCGGGACACTATACGGGGAGCTGTTTTTT. Full variable domain (missing parts from reference TRBV28 and TRBJ2-2): DVKVTQSSRYLVKRTGEKVFLECVQDMDHENMFWYRQDPGLGLRLIYFSYDVKMKEKGDIPEGYSVSREKKERFSLILESASTNQTSMYLCASGTLYGELFFGEGSRLTVL.

V gene TRBV6-4 combines with J gene TRBJ1-1; 8 bases fit TRBD1. V lost 4 bases to trimming and J lost 0 bases; unmatched junction nucleotides: 4. Germline assignment: CDR1 MRHNA and CDR2 SNTAGT. The CDR3 contains 15 residues. CDR3 sequence reads: CASSAQGAMNTEAFF. CDR3 coding DNA: TGTGCCAGCAGTGCCCAGGGGGCAATGAACACTGAAGCTTTCTTT.

This chain connects TRBV6-4 to TRBJ1-1; D may be TRBD1 (5 bases). CDR3 size: 15 residues. Trimming took off 2 bases at V and 0 bases at J, with 10 bases between the two ends. Germline assignment: CDR1 MRHNA and CDR2 SNTAGT. The CDR3 DNA reads TGTGCCAGCAGTGACGGCCCAGGGATGAACACTGAAGCTTTCTTT. Encoded protein: CASSDGPGMNTEAFF.

V and J are TRBV9 and TRBJ1-1, with TRBD1 as a possible D gene (5 bases). This CDR3 comprises 15 residues. Trimming took 2 bases from V and 4 from J, leaving 15 bases between them. Per the germline V gene, CDR1 is SGDLS and CDR2 is YYNGEE. CDR3 loop: CASSVIGDIGTEAFF. In DNA, the CDR3 is TGTGCCAGCAGCGTCATAGGGGATATCGGCACTGAAGCTTTCTTT.

The chain has TRBV5-5 and TRBJ1-5; D ambiguous. Germline assignment: CDR1 SGHKS and CDR2 YYEKEE (reference sequence). The V end lost 4 bases, the J end lost 2 bases, and 16 bases lay between the germline ends. This CDR3 is built from 16 residues. CDR3 loop: CASSRSEGKGNQPQHF. In DNA, the CDR3 is TGTGCCAGCAGCCGCAGTGAGGGTAAAGGCAATCAGCCCCAGCATTTT. The full variable domain, with the rest looked up from reference TRBV5-5 and TRBJ1-5, is DAGVTQSPTHLIKTRGQQVTLRCSPISGHKSVSWYQQVLGQGPQFIFQYYEKEERGRGNFPDRFSARQFPNYSSELNVNALLLGDSALYLCASSRSEGKGNQPQHFGDGTRLSIL.

This chain links TRBV10-3 with TRBJ1-1; D is ambiguous. CDR3 length: 13 residues. CDR1 and CDR2 (germline): ENHRY, SYGVKD. V was clipped by 0 bases and J by 6 bases, with 8 bases between them. This chain's CDR3 is CAISESFQAEAFF. Written as DNA, the CDR3 is TGTGCCATCAGTGAGTCGTTTCAGGCTGAAGCTTTCTTT.

This chain connects TRBV7-9 to TRBJ2-1; maybe TRBD2 (6 bases). With 5 bases removed from V and 5 bases from J, the gap between germline ends came to 13 bases. The V gene's germline CDR1 is SEHNR and CDR2 FQNEAQ (reference sequence). The CDR3 runs 14 residues. This chain's CDR3 is CASSPAGSHNEQFF. The CDR3 nucleotides are TGTGCCAGCAGCCCCGCGGGGTCTCACAATGAGCAGTTCTTC. The full variable domain, its missing parts supplied by reference TRBV7-9 and TRBJ2-1, is DTGVSQNPRHKITKRGQNVTFRCDPISEHNRLYWYRQTLGQGPEFLTYFQNEAQLEKSRLLSDRFSAERPKGSFSTLEIQRTEQGDSAMYLCASSPAGSHNEQFFGPGTRLTVL.

This clone came up a few times. The rearrangement links TRBV6-1 to TRBJ1-1; TRBD1 is a possible D gene (5 bases). The germline V and J ends were trimmed by 2 bases and 3 bases, with 7 bases remaining between them. The CDR3 spans 13 residues. Germline-derived CDR1 and CDR2 are MNHNS and SASEGT. CDR3 amino acids: CASSELGDTEAFF. CDR3 nucleotides: TGTGCCAGCAGTGAATTAGGGGACACTGAAGCTTTCTTT.

This clone was detected once. The chain employs TRBV5-4 and TRBJ2-2; D may be TRBD1 (5 bases). CDR1 and CDR2 (germline): SGHNT, YYREEE (reference sequence). The CDR3 contains 14 residues. Trimming took off 2 bases at V and 6 bases at J, with 11 bases between the two ends. The CDR3 protein is CASSLEQAAGELFF. CDR3 sequence (DNA): TGTGCCAGCAGCTTAGAACAGGCAGCCGGGGAGCTGTTTTTT.

In its sample, this clone was seen once. The V and J genes are TRBV19 and TRBJ2-1; TRBD1 matches at 9 bases. Trimming took 6 bases from V and 6 from J; bases not matched to a gene: 6. The germline gives CDR1 LNHDA, CDR2 SQIVND (reference sequence). This CDR3 has 14 residues. The CDR3 sequence is CASSAGTGLNEQFF. CDR3 sequence (DNA): TGTGCCAGTAGCGCCGGGACAGGGCTCAATGAGCAGTTCTTC.

The V and J genes are TRBV10-2 and TRBJ2-1; D might be TRBD1 (6 bases). The CDR3 runs to 11 residues. Per germline, CDR1 WSHSY and CDR2 SAAADI. The ends were cut back, 4 bases at V and 11 bases at J, with 9 bases in the middle. CDR3 DNA sequence: TGCGCCAGCAGTGTGGGACACCAGCAGTTCTTC. Amino acid sequence: CASSVGHQQFF.

The rearrangement joins TRBV18 to TRBJ2-1; D is unclear. The CDR3 extends over 12 amino acids. Germline V CDR1 and CDR2: KGHSH, LQKENI. V was trimmed by 3 bases and J by 8 bases, leaving 8 bases between them. The CDR3 reads CASSPLAHEQFF. In DNA form, the CDR3 reads TGTGCCAGCTCACCTTTGGCTCATGAGCAGTTCTTC. Based on the CDR3 plus reference TRBV18 and TRBJ2-1, the full variable domain is NAGVMQNPRHLVRRRGQEARLRCSPMKGHSHVYWYRQLPEEGLKFMVYLQKENIIDESGMPKERFSAEFPKEGPSILRIQQVVRGDSAAYFCASSPLAHEQFFGPGTRLTVL.

This chain joins TRBV5-1 and TRBJ2-3; 10 bases are a match to TRBD2. The trim removed 5 bases at V and 2 bases at J, leaving 2 bases unmatched. From germline, CDR1 is SGHRS and CDR2 YFSETQ. The CDR3 has 14 amino acids. The CDR3 spells CASRLAGVTDTQYF. CDR3 nucleotides: TGCGCCAGCAGGCTAGCGGGAGTCACAGATACGCAGTATTTT.

This CDR3 is CASQGAYSYNEQFF. CDR3 in DNA: TGTGCCAGCCAAGGGGCGTACTCCTACAATGAGCAGTTCTTC. The rearrangement joins TRBV7-9 to TRBJ2-1; D might be TRBD1 (5 bases). Germline loops: CDR1 SEHNR, CDR2 FQNEAQ (reference sequence). CDR3 length equals 14 residues. V gave up 8 bases and J gave up 0 bases, with 11 bases separating them.

The V call is TRBV2, the J call TRBJ2-3; D gene unclear. Germline V lookup: CDR1 SNHLY, CDR2 FYNNEI. CDR3 length equals 13 residues. Deletions cut 3 bases from V and 2 bases from J, with 6 bases between. The CDR3, as DNA: TGTGCCAGCAGTGAGGCACACACAGATACGCAGTATTTT. Translated: CASSEAHTDTQYF. The full variable domain, completed using reference TRBV2 and TRBJ2-3, is EPEVTQTPSHQVTQMGQEVILRCVPISNHLYFYWYRQILGQKVEFLVSFYNNEISEKSEIFDDQFSVERPDGSNFTLKIRSTKLEDSAMYFCASSEAHTDTQYFGPGTRLTVL.

This CDR3 reads CASTLSGVYEQYF. The CDR3, as DNA: TGTGCCAGCACCTTAAGCGGGGTCTACGAGCAGTACTTC. The V call is TRBV28, the J call TRBJ2-7; 7 nucleotides match TRBD2. V lost 7 bases and J lost 3; bases outside the gene matches: 6. The CDR3 loop spans 13 amino acids. CDR1 MDHEN and CDR2 SYDVKM come from the germline V gene.

The rearrangement uses TRBV28 and TRBJ2-7; D is perhaps TRBD1 (8 bases). Trimming took 5 bases from V and 0 from J, leaving 17 bases between them. The CDR3 length is 16 residues. Germline V lookup: CDR1 MDHEN, CDR2 SYDVKM. CDR3 protein: CASSVQGGFYSYEQYF. Written as DNA, the CDR3 is TGTGCCAGCAGTGTACAGGGGGGGTTTTACTCCTACGAGCAGTACTTC.

The rearrangement uses TRBV18 and TRBJ1-2; D is uncertain. CDR1 is KGHSH, CDR2 LQKENI, per germline. V shed 3 bases and J shed 5 bases, with 22 bases lying between them. This CDR3 comprises 17 residues. Here the CDR3 DNA reads TGTGCCAGCTCACCCGGGAGGAGGGTTTTAGCAATTTATGGCTACACCTTC. It encodes CASSPGRRVLAIYGYTF. The entire variable domain, with the rest obtained from reference TRBV18 and TRBJ1-2, is as follows: NAGVMQNPRHLVRRRGQEARLRCSPMKGHSHVYWYRQLPEEGLKFMVYLQKENIIDESGMPKERFSAEFPKEGPSILRIQQVVRGDSAAYFCASSPGRRVLAIYGYTFGSGTRLTVV.

This clone was recorded once. V and J are TRBV4-2 and TRBJ2-5, with TRBD2 identical over 10 bases. This CDR3 has 17 amino acids. Germline-derived CDR1 and CDR2 are LGHNA and YNFKEQ. V lost 0 bases and J lost 1; bases outside the gene matches: 5. The CDR3 DNA sequence: TGTGCCAGCAGCCAAGATTATGGGACTAGCGCCCAAGAGACCCAGTACTTC. This gives the protein CASSQDYGTSAQETQYF.

The chain couples TRBV11-2 to TRBJ2-7, with D possibly being TRBD2 (5 bases). V gave up 2 bases and J gave up 6 bases, with 17 bases separating them. Looked up from germline, CDR1 is SGHAT and CDR2 is FQNNGV. The CDR3 length is 15 residues. CDR3 protein: CASSLSNTRQSEQYF. CDR3 bases: TGTGCCAGCAGCTTATCGAACACTAGGCAGAGCGAGCAGTACTTC.

The chain recombines TRBV7-9 with TRBJ1-2, with a tentative D call TRBD1 (5 bases). V was shortened by 1 base and J by 8 bases, with 8 bases between the two germline ends. Germline V gives CDR1 SEHNR, CDR2 FQNEAQ (reference sequence). The CDR3 contains 12 residues. The CDR3 region is CASSLVGGGYTF. The CDR3 DNA sequence: TGTGCCAGCAGCTTAGTCGGGGGAGGCTACACCTTC.

The V gene is TRBV5-5, the J gene TRBJ1-2, with 7 bases fitting TRBD1. J was trimmed by 0 bases and V by 5 bases; bases with no gene match: 7. CDR3 length: 15 amino acids. Germline CDR1 is SGHKS and CDR2 is YYEKEE (reference sequence). The CDR3, as DNA: TGTGCCAGCAGTACACAGGGGAAAGCTAACTATGGCTACACCTTC. Its translation is CASSTQGKANYGYTF.

V usage is TRBV5-6 and J usage is TRBJ1-4; TRBD1 agrees at 8 bases. This CDR3 is built from 16 residues. CDR1 is SGHDT and CDR2 is YYEEEE in the germline V gene. With V trimmed by 2 bases and J by 5 bases, 8 bases remained unmatched. CDR3 loop: CASSFASGQVNEKLFF. The CDR3 DNA is TGTGCCAGCAGCTTCGCCTCGGGACAGGTGAATGAAAAACTGTTTTTT.

The chain has TRBV19 and TRBJ1-1, with D maybe TRBD1 (5 bases). The CDR3 runs to 16 residues. V dropped 6 bases and J dropped 0 bases, with 17 bases sitting between them. Germline values: CDR1 LNHDA, CDR2 SQIVND (reference sequence). This CDR3 reads CASSLSAGPLNTEAFF. The CDR3 DNA reads as TGTGCCAGTAGCCTTTCGGCGGGACCTCTGAACACTGAAGCTTTCTTT.

This clone was counted a single time. The chain joins TRBV7-3 to TRBJ2-1, with 9 bases aligning to TRBD2. With V trimmed by 5 bases and J by 9 bases, 8 bases remained unmatched. Looked up from germline, CDR1 is SGHTA and CDR2 is FQGTGA. The CDR3 sequence is 14 residues long. The chain's CDR3 is CASSQGAGGGEQFF. The CDR3 DNA is TGTGCCAGCAGCCAGGGAGCGGGAGGCGGTGAGCAGTTCTTC.

This rearrangement joins TRBV6-5 to TRBJ2-5; maybe TRBD1 (6 bases). The CDR3 runs 14 residues. Germline loops: CDR1 MNHEY, CDR2 SVGAGI. The ends were cut back, 8 bases at V and 5 bases at J, with 18 bases in the middle. For the CDR3, the DNA is TGTGCCAGCCATCAGGGGAGATTGGGGGAGACCCAGTACTTC. Protein product: CASHQGRLGETQYF.

This clone was counted a single time. The J gene is TRBJ2-2, the V gene TRBV5-4; 7 nucleotides match TRBD2. CDR1 SGHNT and CDR2 YYREEE come from the germline V gene (reference sequence). Losses at the gene ends were 4 bases for V and 3 bases for J; bases not matched to a gene: 9. This CDR3 has 16 amino acids. CDR3: CASSGEASGDTGELFF. The CDR3 coding sequence is TGTGCCAGCAGCGGAGAGGCTAGCGGAGACACCGGGGAGCTGTTTTTT.